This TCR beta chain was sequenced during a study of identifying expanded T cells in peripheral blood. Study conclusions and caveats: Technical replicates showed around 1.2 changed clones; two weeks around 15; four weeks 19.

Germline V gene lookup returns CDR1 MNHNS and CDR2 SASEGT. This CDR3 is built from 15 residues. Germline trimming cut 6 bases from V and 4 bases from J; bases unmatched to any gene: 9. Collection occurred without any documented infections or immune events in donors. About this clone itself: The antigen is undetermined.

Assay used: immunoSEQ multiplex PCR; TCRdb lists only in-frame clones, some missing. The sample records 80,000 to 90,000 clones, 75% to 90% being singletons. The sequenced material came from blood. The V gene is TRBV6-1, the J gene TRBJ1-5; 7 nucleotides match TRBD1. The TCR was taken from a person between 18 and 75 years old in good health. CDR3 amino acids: CASRGPDRTNQPQHF. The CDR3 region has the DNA TGTGCCAGCAGAGGCCCGGACAGGACTAATCAGCCCCAGCATTTT.